Included here is one T cell receptor beta chain sequence, with context. Its target antigen remains unknown. No much larger clonotype is one base removed from it; base qualities were not supplied. TCRdb shows the sequencer as Illumina NovaSeq 6000. Using 5'RACE with constant-segment primers, TCRalpha and TCRbeta cDNA libraries were constructed, with sample barcodes and unique molecular identifiers added in the process. RNA was extracted from every sample with Trizol reagent. Libraries were amplified in two PCR steps, with a second sample barcode and Illumina TruSeq adapters added in the second step. Sequencing of libraries was performed on an Illumina NovaSeq with 2 x 150 bp paired-end reads. Turning to the authors' computational methods: Reads were demultiplexed and collapsed into UMI-guided consensus sequences with migec v1.2.7. Using mixcr v2.1.11, UMI consensuses were aligned to TRA and TRB V and J templates and then assembled into clonotypes. A clonotype was counted as expanded or contracted only if both edgeR and NoisET called the change significant, with noise models trained on biological replicates. For edgeR calls, the thresholds were a false discovery rate-adjusted p below 0.01 and a log2 fold-change of 1. PCA with hierarchical clustering of max-normalized trajectories of the 1000 most abundant clonotypes was used as exploratory dynamics analysis. Each responding clone was given a CD4 or CD8 phenotype based on the CD4+ and CD8+ repertoires, which had been sequenced separately. TCRdb reworked the public reads: Q25 trimming with fastp, MiXCR clone assembly, productive beta chains retained. Rows are unified per CDR3 protein, each entry keeping the most common DNA and genes. For this entry, the V and J calls and clone size follow TCRdb and not the study's own pipeline. The sample profile shows around 200,000 distinct CDR3 sequences; around a fifth of them were found once. The ten most abundant clones make up 20% to 25% of the sample.

The CDR3 numbers 14 residues from cysteine through phenylalanine. CDR3 DNA is the only sequence kept; it has 42 bases, read in frame from the first base. The germline V gene encodes CDR1 GTSNPN and CDR2 SVGIG (reference sequence). V loses 0 bases, J loses 4 bases, and the germline ends lie 12 bases apart. PBMCs were isolated by Ficoll-Paque density gradient centrifugation. The entry originates in a study of T-cell memory formation after mild COVID-19 (dated by TCRdb to 2020 to 2022). Regarding the research as a whole: TCR sequence clusters from the two donors were found to be largely donor specific. In two donors, T-cell clones that expanded and contracted after mild COVID-19 were tracked by sequencing TCRalpha and TCRbeta repertoires over time. The cohort was made up of two young adult volunteers, one female and one male, who were previously healthy.

Paper-wide results and their limitations: The detection of some responding clones in pre-infection memory suggests that pre-existing cross-reactive memory T cells joined the SARS-CoV-2 response. SARS-CoV-2 specificity was not confirmed for the second-wave clones peaking on day 37. Clones contracting from day 15 to 85 had balanced CD4/CD8 phenotypes, while a second wave expanding from day 15 to 37 was biased towards CD4+. Contracting CD4+ clones turned up mainly in the CM and EM memory subsets, whereas EMRA was where CD8+ clones were enriched. Only two mild cases were covered in the study, and larger cohorts including severe cases with pre-infection samples were considered necessary.

This sequence originates from an adult woman who had mild COVID-19 (a few samples of this study predate the infection). The sample titles of this study are shuffled in the database, so cell type and time point are left out; the donor was told from shared clones. The V gene is TRBV30 and the J gene is TRBJ1-2, with TRBD1 as a weak D call on 6 bases. The sequenced sample was PBMCs or a T cell subset sorted from them (not recorded which). The CDR3 loop reads CAWSVGQFLYGYTF. The sequence in DNA is TGTGCCTGGAGTGTCGGACAGTTCCTCTATGGCTACACCTTC.